This T cell receptor beta chain is drawn from a study of breast tumors, draining lymph nodes, adjacent tissues. Study-wide results and caveats: Data only fit, rather than demonstrated, lymph node origin of most tumor T cells. Most tumor T cells seemingly derive from lymph node, then expand in tumor.

TCRdb used MiXCR to reprocess the multiplex PCR reads, holding one entry per CDR3 protein. The sample includes 200,000 or so distinct CDR3 sequences, roughly 31% of them seen just once. V was trimmed by 7 bases and J by 6 bases, leaving 13 bases between them. From germline, CDR1 is SNHLY and CDR2 FYNNEI. The CDR3 has 12 amino acids. There are many counts of this clonotype. The antigen remains undetermined. Axillary draining lymph nodes of breast cancer patients supplied the node samples. The chain is built from TRBV2 and TRBJ2-7, with a tentative D call TRBD2 (6 bases). The sample was axillary lymph node tissue. The sequence was collected from a female donor with breast cancer. Some clones in this sample may be carry-over from other donors' samples. CDR3 bases: TGTGCCAGCACCGATGGGGGGTTCGAGCAGTACTTC. This encodes CASTDGGFEQYF.